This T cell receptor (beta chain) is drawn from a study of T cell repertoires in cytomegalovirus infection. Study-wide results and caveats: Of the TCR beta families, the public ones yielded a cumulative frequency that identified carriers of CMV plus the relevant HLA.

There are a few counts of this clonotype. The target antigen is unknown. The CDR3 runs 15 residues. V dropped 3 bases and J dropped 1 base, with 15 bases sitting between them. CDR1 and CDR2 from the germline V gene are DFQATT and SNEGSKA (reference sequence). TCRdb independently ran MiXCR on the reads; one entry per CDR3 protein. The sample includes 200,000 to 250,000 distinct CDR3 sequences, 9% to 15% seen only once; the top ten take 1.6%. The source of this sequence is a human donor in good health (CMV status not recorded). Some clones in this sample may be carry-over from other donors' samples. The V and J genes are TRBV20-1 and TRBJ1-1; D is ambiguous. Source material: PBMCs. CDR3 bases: TGCAGTGCTAGCCCTAGGCGAGCCCAGAACACTGAAGCTTTCTTT. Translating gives CSASPRRAQNTEAFF.